Following are 28 T cell receptor beta chains from one sample sequenced in a study of T cells in Graves' hyperthyroidism and ophthalmopathy. TCR beta CDR3 regions were amplified from RNA transcripts. The HTBI primer set drove a first-round RT-PCR of the TCR CDR3. TCRdb reprocessed the multiplex PCR reads with MiXCR, giving one entry per CDR3 protein. This sample has hundreds of thousands of distinct CDR3 sequences; over 35% occur once, and the top ten carry 7.5% to 9.5%. The specimen sequenced was blood. Every receptor here comes from a man younger than 35 with Graves' hyperthyroidism.

The V call is TRBV2, the J call TRBJ1-2; D not certain. Deletions cut 4 bases from V and 8 bases from J, with 8 bases between. The CDR3 runs to 11 residues. The germline CDR1 and CDR2 sequences are SNHLY and FYNNEI. In DNA, the CDR3 is TGTGCCAGCAGTGGGGAAGGAGGCTACACCTTC. Protein: CASSGEGGYTF.

This clonotype showed up many times. The J gene is TRBJ2-5, the V gene TRBV19; TRBD2 matches 7 bases. This CDR3 has 12 amino acids. Germline CDR1 and CDR2: LNHDA and SQIVND (reference sequence). V lost 8 bases and J lost 4; bases outside the gene matches: 4. This CDR3 is CASSSSGETQYF. For the CDR3, the DNA is TGTGCCAGTTCGTCTAGCGGAGAGACCCAGTACTTC.

There are a few counts of this clonotype. The chain combines TRBV20-1 with TRBJ1-2; 9 nucleotides match TRBD1. The CDR3 loop spans 16 amino acids. V lost 1 base and J lost 0; bases outside the gene matches: 6. From germline, CDR1 is DFQATT and CDR2 SNEGSKA (reference sequence). CDR3 sequence (DNA): TGCAGTGCTAGAGCCGGGACAGGGAGAGCTAACTATGGCTACACCTTC. It encodes CSARAGTGRANYGYTF.

The chain links TRBV5-1 to TRBJ1-3; D remains unclear. The length of the CDR3 is 14 residues. Germline loops: CDR1 SGHRS, CDR2 YFSETQ. With 4 bases removed from V and 0 bases from J, the gap between germline ends came to 8 bases. DNA of the CDR3: TGCGCCAGCAGCATGGGGTACTCTGGAAACACCATATATTTT. Residues: CASSMGYSGNTIYF.

As regards this clonotype: At one boundary the junction diverges from the germline segment, which might be a read error. This chain joins TRBV10-3 and TRBJ1-1; no firm D call. Germline V gene data show CDR1 as ENHRY and CDR2 as SYGVKD. The CDR3 loop spans 16 amino acids. CDR3 in amino acids: CASSYATLDGNTEAFF. The CDR3 bases are TGTGCCAGCAGTTACGCCACCCTCGACGGGAACACTGAAGCTTTCTTT.

The chain joins TRBV28 to TRBJ2-7; tentative D call: TRBD1 (6 bases). The CDR3 runs 14 residues. V was cut by 5 bases and J by 2 bases, with 13 bases left in between. Germline-derived CDR1 and CDR2 are MDHEN and SYDVKM. DNA for the CDR3: TGTGCCAGCAGTGTCCGGGACATCACCTACGAGCAGTACTTC. Protein: CASSVRDITYEQYF. The whole variable domain, remainder taken from reference TRBV28 and TRBJ2-7, is DVKVTQSSRYLVKRTGEKVFLECVQDMDHENMFWYRQDPGLGLRLIYFSYDVKMKEKGDIPEGYSVSREKKERFSLILESASTNQTSMYLCASSVRDITYEQYFGPGTRLTVT.

The V and J genes are TRBV7-9 and TRBJ2-5; 8 bases fit TRBD1. Germline assignment: CDR1 SEHNR and CDR2 FQNEAQ (reference sequence). With V trimmed by 4 bases and J by 2 bases, 6 bases remained unmatched. This CDR3 is built from 15 residues. The CDR3 loop is CASSWGQDLQETQYF. CDR3 nucleotides: TGTGCCAGCAGCTGGGGACAGGATTTGCAAGAGACCCAGTACTTC.

The chain combines TRBV12-3 or TRBV12-4 with TRBJ1-5, with 8 nucleotides matching TRBD1. V lost 1 base, J lost 5 bases, and 16 bases stayed unmatched. CDR3 length equals 19 residues. This CDR3 is CASSLEGQGGKSEDQPQHF. The CDR3 bases are TGTGCCAGCAGTTTAGAAGGACAGGGAGGGAAGTCGGAGGATCAGCCCCAGCATTTT.

This clonotype appeared a few times. The J gene is TRBJ1-1, the V gene TRBV20-1; no clear D gene. Trimming took 5 bases from V and 1 from J, leaving 17 bases between them. The CDR3 spans 15 residues. The germline V gene has CDR1 DFQATT and CDR2 SNEGSKA (reference sequence). CDR3 in amino acids: CSAVDGRNGNTEAFF. CDR3 bases: TGCAGTGCTGTAGACGGTCGGAATGGGAACACTGAAGCTTTCTTT.

Turning to this clonotype: This may be a read error: a much more frequent sequence differs by one nucleotide. This chain links TRBV24-1 with TRBJ1-1; possibly TRBD1 for D (5 bases). The CDR3 covers 17 residues. The V gene lost 3 bases and the J gene lost 10 bases, with 26 bases spanning the gap. Germline V gene data show CDR1 as KGHDR and CDR2 as SFDVKD. The CDR3 loop is CATSDPSKEGGSGRAFF. The CDR3 DNA reads TGTGCCACCAGTGATCCCTCAAAGGAGGGTGGCTCGGGGCGAGCTTTCTTT.

The chain couples TRBV7-2 to TRBJ1-4; D call uncertain. The CDR3 covers 15 residues. Germline V gives CDR1 SGHTA, CDR2 FQGNSA. The V and J ends lost 5 bases and 8 bases respectively, with 18 bases between them. The CDR3 bases are TGTGCCAGCAGCCCGCGGGTAGGCGGTCAAGAAAAACTGTTTTTT. Protein: CASSPRVGGQEKLFF.

J is TRBJ1-5 and V is TRBV19; D unresolved. The CDR3 runs 12 residues. V gave up 8 bases and J gave up 7 bases, with 12 bases separating them. CDR1 LNHDA and CDR2 SQIVND come from the germline V gene (reference sequence). CDR3 amino acids: CASPGVGQPQHF. The DNA for the CDR3 is TGTGCCAGTCCCGGGGTTGGCCAGCCCCAGCATTTT.

This clonotype was recorded many times. V and J are TRBV19 and TRBJ1-1; 7 bases align to TRBD1. From germline, CDR1 is LNHDA and CDR2 SQIVND (reference sequence). With V trimmed by 2 bases and J by 4 bases, 7 bases remained unmatched. The length of the CDR3 is 15 residues. The CDR3 region is CASSISPRQGTEAFF. CDR3 DNA: TGTGCCAGTAGTATATCACCTCGACAGGGCACTGAAGCTTTCTTT.

CDR3 residues: CASSLGAGGSPLHF. DNA of the CDR3: TGTGCCAGCAGTTTAGGGGCAGGGGGATCACCCCTCCACTTT. The genes are TRBV12-3 or TRBV12-4 and TRBJ1-6; 7 bases map to TRBD1. The junction had 4 bases not matched to a gene; V was cut back by 1 base and J by 10 bases. The CDR3 totals 14 residues.

This chain connects TRBV6-1 to TRBJ2-5; the match to TRBD2 covers 8 bases. Germline-derived CDR1 and CDR2 are MNHNS and SASEGT. J gave up 0 bases and V 5 bases, and 5 bases lay outside the gene matches. The CDR3 consists of 15 residues. Here the CDR3 DNA reads TGTGCCAGCAGTTACGCGGGAGGCTACCAAGAGACCCAGTACTTC. Its translation is CASSYAGGYQETQYF.

This clonotype was observed many times. The chain joins TRBV7-9 to TRBJ1-6, with unresolved D. V was trimmed by 0 bases and J by 8 bases, leaving 14 bases between them. This CDR3 has 16 amino acids. Germline CDR1 is SEHNR and CDR2 is FQNEAQ (reference sequence). This CDR3 is CASSLAGVPADSPLHF. As DNA, the CDR3 is TGTGCCAGCAGCTTAGCCGGAGTGCCCGCTGATTCACCCCTCCACTTT.

This clonotype was counted between two and nine times. V usage is TRBV20-1 and J usage is TRBJ2-5; TRBD2 matches 14 bases. Germline lookup yields CDR1 DFQATT and CDR2 SNEGSKA (reference sequence). The CDR3 runs 15 residues. The V and J ends lost 6 bases and 5 bases, in that order; junction bases with no gene match: 8. The CDR3 DNA reads TGCAGTGCCAACTCCGGGACTAGCGGGAGTGAGACCCAGTACTTC. Its protein is CSANSGTSGSETQYF.

This clonotype was seen repeatedly, ten times or more. This chain uses TRBV7-9 with TRBJ1-1; D gene unclear. V was cut by 7 bases and J by 6 bases, with 15 bases left in between. The germline V gene encodes CDR1 SEHNR and CDR2 FQNEAQ (reference sequence). This CDR3 comprises 13 residues. The CDR3 reads CASMGVPVPEAFF. In DNA, the CDR3 is TGTGCCAGCATGGGCGTTCCGGTGCCTGAAGCTTTCTTT.

This clonotype was observed a handful of times. This CDR3 is CASSLGAQKVMSGANVLTF. DNA for the CDR3: TGCGCCAGCAGCTTGGGGGCGCAGAAAGTAATGTCTGGGGCCAACGTCCTGACTTTC. The rearrangement joins TRBV5-1 to TRBJ2-6; D ambiguous. The V and J ends lost 0 bases and 1 base respectively, with 17 bases between them. The CDR3 runs 19 residues. Germline CDR1 reads SGHRS; CDR2 reads YFSETQ. The full variable domain, its missing parts supplied by reference TRBV5-1 and TRBJ2-6, is KAGVTQTPRYLIKTRGQQVTLSCSPISGHRSVSWYQQTPGQGLQFLFEYFSETQRNKGNFPGRFSGRQFSNSRSEMNVSTLELGDSALYLCASSLGAQKVMSGANVLTFGAGSRLTVL.

With regard to this clonotype: Being one base from a much bigger clone, this may be a read error. The chain's CDR3 is CASILVSGQETQYF. In nucleotides, the CDR3 is TGTGCCAGCATCTTAGTTTCCGGACAGGAGACCCAGTACTTC. The chain is built from TRBV7-2 and TRBJ2-5, with a possible D match to TRBD1 (6 bases). Germline V gene lookup returns CDR1 SGHTA and CDR2 FQGNSA. The length of the CDR3 is 14 residues.

V is TRBV4-1 and J is TRBJ1-4; D not resolved. Trimming cost V 1 base and J 0 bases, with 9 bases left between them. Germline CDR1 is MGHRA and CDR2 is YSYEKL. The CDR3 spans 16 residues. CDR3 DNA sequence: TGCGCCAGCAGCCAAGCGGCAGTTACAACTAATGAAAAACTGTTTTTT. Residues: CASSQAAVTTNEKLFF.

This clonotype was seen a handful of times. This chain joins TRBV7-9 and TRBJ1-5; tentative D call: TRBD1 (6 bases). Trimming took off 5 bases at V and 6 bases at J, with 20 bases between the two ends. Germline CDR1 is SEHNR and CDR2 is FQNEAQ (reference sequence). The CDR3 is 16 amino acids. The CDR3 region is CASSQGRGHTGQPQHF. In DNA form, the CDR3 reads TGTGCCAGCAGCCAAGGGCGGGGGCACACAGGTCAGCCCCAGCATTTT.

A few counts support this clonotype. This chain links TRBV20-1 with TRBJ1-6; perhaps TRBD1 as D (6 bases). V was trimmed by 2 bases and J by 6 bases, leaving 11 bases between them. The CDR3 has 14 amino acids. Germline CDR1 and CDR2: DFQATT and SNEGSKA (reference sequence). The CDR3 DNA reads TGCAGTGCTAGAAGCCAAGGGGGTAATTCACCCCTCCACTTT. Amino acids: CSARSQGGNSPLHF.

This clonotype was seen a few times. The V gene is TRBV16, the J gene TRBJ1-5, with D perhaps TRBD1 (6 bases). The germline V gene encodes CDR1 KGHSY and CDR2 FQNENV. The CDR3 runs to 14 residues. The germline V and J ends were trimmed by 5 bases and 5 bases, with 13 bases remaining between them. The DNA of the CDR3 is TGTGCCAGCAGCTCCCCGGGGGGCTATCAGCCCCAGCATTTT. Its protein product is CASSSPGGYQPQHF. Drawing the rest from reference TRBV16 and TRBJ1-5, the complete variable domain is GEEVAQTPKHLVRGEGQKAKLYCAPIKGHSYVFWYQQVLKNEFKFLISFQNENVFDETGMPKERFSAKCLPNSPCSLEIQATKLEDSAVYFCASSSPGGYQPQHFGDGTRLSIL.

The V and J genes are TRBV19 and TRBJ1-1, with D possibly being TRBD1 (5 bases). Germline CDR1 is LNHDA and CDR2 is SQIVND (reference sequence). The CDR3 sequence is 13 residues long. V gave up 7 bases and J gave up 3 bases, with 12 bases separating them. CDR3 sequence: CASTPGVHTEAFF. CDR3 nucleotides: TGTGCCAGTACCCCGGGGGTCCACACTGAAGCTTTCTTT.

This clonotype has a count of ten or more. The chain has TRBV19 and TRBJ1-5; tentative D call: TRBD1 (5 bases). Trimming left V 4 bases short and J 7 bases short, with 11 bases between. The CDR3 sequence is 13 residues long. The germline V gene has CDR1 LNHDA and CDR2 SQIVND (reference sequence). CDR3 protein: CASSRKGTQPQHF. CDR3 in DNA: TGTGCCAGTAGTAGGAAAGGGACCCAGCCCCAGCATTTT. Drawing the rest from reference TRBV19 and TRBJ1-5, the complete variable domain is DGGITQSPKYLFRKEGQNVTLSCEQNLNHDAMYWYRQDPGQGLRLIYYSQIVNDFQKGDIAEGYSVSREKKESFPLTVTSAQKNPTAFYLCASSRKGTQPQHFGDGTRLSIL.

This clonotype turned up a few times. The rearrangement joins TRBV7-9 to TRBJ2-7, with 10 bases identical to TRBD2. The CDR3 consists of 14 residues. J lost 0 bases, V lost 7 bases, and 3 bases had no gene match. Germline CDR1 is SEHNR and CDR2 is FQNEAQ (reference sequence). In DNA form, the CDR3 reads TGTGCCAGCATGTGGACTAGCGGCTCCTACGAGCAGTACTTC. Translating it yields CASMWTSGSYEQYF.

This chain links TRBV19 with TRBJ2-7, with no clear D. Trimming shortened V by 3 bases and J by 4 bases, and 13 bases separated the two germline ends. The CDR3 loop spans 14 amino acids. Germline CDR1 LNHDA, CDR2 SQIVND (reference sequence). CDR3 loop: CASSIGQKAYEQYF. DNA of the CDR3: TGTGCCAGTAGTATCGGGCAGAAAGCGTACGAGCAGTACTTC.